This T cell receptor (beta chain) was found in a study of cytotoxic CD8 clonotypes in ibrutinib-treated CLL. Study summary: Of the patients, 11 were relapsed/refractory, roughly 15 treatment-naive and 17 to 18 IGHV unmutated.

Broader study findings: Baseline clonality, higher than in age-matched healthy donors, tracked circulating CD8+ T-cell counts. Rare overall, public clonotypes shrank or held steady under therapy.

To note about this clone: Its target is not known.

CDR1 MDHEN and CDR2 SYDVKM come from the germline V gene. Deletions cut 5 bases from V and 14 bases from J, with 10 bases between. CDR3 length: 10 residues. Target depth was 1 in 200,000 to 1 in 1 million T cells, about 10x per clonotype. Here immunoSEQ multiplex PCR was the method, and the copy in TCRdb shows in-frame clones only, minus some. The table shows 250,000 to 350,000 clones, with more than 70% occurring only once. This chain uses TRBV28 with TRBJ1-5, with D unresolved. The sequences come from PBMCs, collected at disease progression, from a patient treated with ibrutinib. The sequence derives from a human donor with chronic lymphocytic leukemia. The CDR3 is CASSTDEKHF. DNA for the CDR3: TGTGCCAGCAGTACAGACGAGAAGCATTTT.